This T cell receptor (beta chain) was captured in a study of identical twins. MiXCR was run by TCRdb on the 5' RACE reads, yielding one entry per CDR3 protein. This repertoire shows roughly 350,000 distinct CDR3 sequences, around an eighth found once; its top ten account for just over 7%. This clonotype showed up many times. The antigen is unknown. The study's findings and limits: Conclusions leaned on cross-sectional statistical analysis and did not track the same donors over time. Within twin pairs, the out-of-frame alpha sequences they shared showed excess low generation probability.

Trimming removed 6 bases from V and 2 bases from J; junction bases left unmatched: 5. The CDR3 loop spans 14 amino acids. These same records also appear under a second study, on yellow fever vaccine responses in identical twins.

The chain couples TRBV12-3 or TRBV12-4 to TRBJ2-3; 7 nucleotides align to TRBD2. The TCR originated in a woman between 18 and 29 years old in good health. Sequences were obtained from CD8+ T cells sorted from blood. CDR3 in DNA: TGTGCCAGCAGCCCCCTAGCGGTCACAGATACGCAGTATTTT. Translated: CASSPLAVTDTQYF.